The present T cell receptor (beta chain) was sequenced within a study of T cells expressing NK-cell markers. TCRdb re-called the 5' RACE reads and gives one entry per CDR3 protein, without DNA. This listing includes about 550,000 distinct CDR3 sequences. This TCR derives from a man between 18 and 35 years old in good health. The material sequenced was blood T cells: a sorted CD56 or NKG2C T cell subset, CD4+ or CD8+ T cells, or bulk PBMC T cells (not recorded which).

CDR3 amino acids: CATDRGTGELFF. The V call is TRBV6-6, the J call TRBJ2-2; TCRdb returns TRBD1, unconfirmable since there is no DNA. This CDR3 region has 12 residues. Germline lookup yields CDR1 MNHNY and CDR2 SVGAGI (reference sequence).